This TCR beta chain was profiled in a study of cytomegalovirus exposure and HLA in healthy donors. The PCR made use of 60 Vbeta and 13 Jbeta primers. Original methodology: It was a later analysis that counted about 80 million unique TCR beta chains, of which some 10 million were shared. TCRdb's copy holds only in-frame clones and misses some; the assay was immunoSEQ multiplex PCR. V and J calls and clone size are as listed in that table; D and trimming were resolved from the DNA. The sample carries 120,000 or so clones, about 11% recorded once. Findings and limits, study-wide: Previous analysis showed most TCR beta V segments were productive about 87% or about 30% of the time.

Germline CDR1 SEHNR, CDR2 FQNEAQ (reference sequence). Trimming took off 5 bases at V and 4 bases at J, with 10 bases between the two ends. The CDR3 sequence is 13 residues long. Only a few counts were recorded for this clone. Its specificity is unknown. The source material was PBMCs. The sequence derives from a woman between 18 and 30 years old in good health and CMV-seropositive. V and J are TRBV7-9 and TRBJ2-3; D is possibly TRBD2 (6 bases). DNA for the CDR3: TGTGCCAGCAGCCCCGGGGGAGCAGATACGCAGTATTTT. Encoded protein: CASSPGGADTQYF.